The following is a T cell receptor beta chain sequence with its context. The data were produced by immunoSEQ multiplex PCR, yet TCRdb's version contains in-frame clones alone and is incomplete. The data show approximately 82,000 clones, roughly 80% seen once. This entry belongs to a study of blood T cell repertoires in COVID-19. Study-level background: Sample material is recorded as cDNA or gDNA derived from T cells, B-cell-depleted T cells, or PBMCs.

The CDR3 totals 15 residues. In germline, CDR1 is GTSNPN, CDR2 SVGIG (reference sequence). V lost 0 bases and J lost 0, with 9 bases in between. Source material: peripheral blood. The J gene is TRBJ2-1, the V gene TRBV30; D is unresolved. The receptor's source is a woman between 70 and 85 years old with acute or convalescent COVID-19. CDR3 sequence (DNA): TGTGCCTGGAGTGTACTAACGGCCTCCTACAATGAGCAGTTCTTC. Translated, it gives CAWSVLTASYNEQFF.